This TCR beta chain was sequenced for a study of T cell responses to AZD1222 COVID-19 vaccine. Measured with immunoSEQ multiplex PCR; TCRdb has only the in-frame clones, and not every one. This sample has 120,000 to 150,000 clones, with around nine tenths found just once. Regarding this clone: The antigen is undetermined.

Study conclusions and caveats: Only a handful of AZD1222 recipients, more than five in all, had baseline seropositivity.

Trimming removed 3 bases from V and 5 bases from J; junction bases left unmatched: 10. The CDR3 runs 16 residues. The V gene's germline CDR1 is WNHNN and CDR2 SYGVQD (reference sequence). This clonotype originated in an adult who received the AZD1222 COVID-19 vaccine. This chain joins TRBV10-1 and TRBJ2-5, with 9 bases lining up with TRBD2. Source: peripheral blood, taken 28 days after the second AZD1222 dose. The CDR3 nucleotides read TGCGCCAGCAGTGAAGGTCTAGCGGGAATCGGGGAGACCCAGTACTTC. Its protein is CASSEGLAGIGETQYF.